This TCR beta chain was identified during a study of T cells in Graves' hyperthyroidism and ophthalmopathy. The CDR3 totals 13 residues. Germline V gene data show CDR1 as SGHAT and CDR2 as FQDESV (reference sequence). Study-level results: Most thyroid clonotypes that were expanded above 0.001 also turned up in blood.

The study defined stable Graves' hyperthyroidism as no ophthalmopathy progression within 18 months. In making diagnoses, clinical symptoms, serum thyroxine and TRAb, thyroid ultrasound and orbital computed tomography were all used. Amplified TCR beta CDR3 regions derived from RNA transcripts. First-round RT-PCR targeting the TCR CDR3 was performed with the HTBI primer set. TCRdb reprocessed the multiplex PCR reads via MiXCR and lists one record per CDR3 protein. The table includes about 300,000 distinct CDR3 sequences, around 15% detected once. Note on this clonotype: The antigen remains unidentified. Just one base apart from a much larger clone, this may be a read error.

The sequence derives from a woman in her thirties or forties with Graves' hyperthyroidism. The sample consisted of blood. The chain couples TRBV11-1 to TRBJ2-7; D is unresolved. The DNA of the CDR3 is TGTGCCAGCGGCTTAGCAGGTGTTCCCGAGCAGTACTTC. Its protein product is CASGLAGVPEQYF.